The clone carrying this TCR beta chain was detected once. The sample originates from a study of blood T cell repertoires in COVID-19. Study-level information: The study drew acute and convalescent COVID-19 samples from the United States, Italy and Spain. T cells, B-cell-depleted T cells, or PBMCs supplied cDNA or gDNA.

Germline V lookup: CDR1 MNHEY, CDR2 SVGAGI. V was cut by 4 bases and J by 2 bases, with 10 bases left in between. The CDR3 length is 14 residues. In the original processing: Amplification of reference gene primers provided the estimated nucleated cell counts. Using immunoSEQ multiplex PCR, the repertoire was profiled, and TCRdb retains in-frame clones only, with some absent. Clone size and V and J calls were adopted from that table, with D and trimming inferred from the DNA. The sample yields approximately 210,000 clones, just over 85% seen once. The sequencing sample was made of peripheral blood. The origin of this receptor is a man aged 18 to 29 with active or convalescent COVID-19. V and J are TRBV6-5 and TRBJ2-3; a possible D gene is TRBD2 (5 bases). The CDR3 loop is CASSLATHTDTQYF. CDR3 nucleotides: TGTGCCAGCAGTTTAGCGACTCACACAGATACGCAGTATTTT.